This T cell receptor beta chain was documented in a study of T cells after yellow fever vaccination. This CDR3 is built from 15 residues. Trimming removed 1 base at V and 0 bases at J, with 4 bases between. Germline-derived CDR1 and CDR2 are MNHEY and SVGAGI. Via MiXCR, TCRdb re-called the 5' RACE reads, giving one row per CDR3 protein. This sample has about 500,000 distinct CDR3 sequences, with roughly a sixth found just once. This material consisted of PBMCs, taken 4 to 6 days after the first yellow fever vaccination. The chain recombines TRBV6-5 with TRBJ2-6; no clear D gene. The source of this sequence is a man younger than 35 who received the YFV17D yellow fever vaccine. The CDR3 loop is CASSYFNSGANVLTF. In DNA form, the CDR3 reads TGTGCCAGCAGTTACTTTAACTCTGGGGCCAACGTCCTGACTTTC.